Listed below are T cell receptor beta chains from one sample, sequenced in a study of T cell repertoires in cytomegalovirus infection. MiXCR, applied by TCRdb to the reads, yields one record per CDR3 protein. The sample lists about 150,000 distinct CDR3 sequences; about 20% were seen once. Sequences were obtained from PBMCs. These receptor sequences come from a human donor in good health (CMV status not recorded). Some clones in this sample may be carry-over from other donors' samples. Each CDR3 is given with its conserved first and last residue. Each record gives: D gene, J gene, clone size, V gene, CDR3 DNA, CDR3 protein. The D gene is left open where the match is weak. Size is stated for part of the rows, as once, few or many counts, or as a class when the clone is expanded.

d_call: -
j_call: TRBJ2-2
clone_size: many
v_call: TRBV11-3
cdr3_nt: TGTGCCAGCAGCTCTCGCGGCACCGGGGAGCTGTTTTTT
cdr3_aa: CASSSRGTGELFF

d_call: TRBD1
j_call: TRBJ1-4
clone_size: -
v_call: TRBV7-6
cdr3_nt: TGTGCCAGCAGCTTAGAGGACAGGGGAAATGAAAAACTGTTTTTT
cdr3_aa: CASSLEDRGNEKLFF

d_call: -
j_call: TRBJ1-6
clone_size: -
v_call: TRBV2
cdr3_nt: TGTGCCAGCAGTGAGGACAGCCTTAATTCACCCCTCCACTTT
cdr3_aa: CASSEDSLNSPLHF

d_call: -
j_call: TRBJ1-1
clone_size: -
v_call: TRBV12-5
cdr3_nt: TGTGCTAGTGGTTTGGTACAGACCTGGGGGCGCATGAACACTGAAGCTTTCTTT
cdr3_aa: CASGLVQTWGRMNTEAFF

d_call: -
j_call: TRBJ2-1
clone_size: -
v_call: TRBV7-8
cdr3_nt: TGTGCCAGCAGCCGACTAAGGGACAACCCGTACAATGAGCAGTTCTTC
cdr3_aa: CASSRLRDNPYNEQFF

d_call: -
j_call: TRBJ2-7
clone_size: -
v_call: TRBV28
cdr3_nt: TGTGCCAGCAGTTTAATCCAGAACGAGCAGTACTTC
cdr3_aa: CASSLIQNEQYF

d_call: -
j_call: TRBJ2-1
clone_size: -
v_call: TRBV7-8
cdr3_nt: TGTGCCAGCAGCTTAGGTTCTGTTTACTACAATGAGCAGTTCTTC
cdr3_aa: CASSLGSVYYNEQFF

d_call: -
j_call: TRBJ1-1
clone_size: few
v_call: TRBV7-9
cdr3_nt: TGTGCCAGCAGCCCCGCCCCAGGGATGAACACTGAAGCTTTCTTT
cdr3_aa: CASSPAPGMNTEAFF

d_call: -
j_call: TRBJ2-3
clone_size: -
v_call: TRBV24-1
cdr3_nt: TGTGCCACCAACTTCAGGGACGAAGGTACAGATACGCAGTATTTT
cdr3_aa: CATNFRDEGTDTQYF

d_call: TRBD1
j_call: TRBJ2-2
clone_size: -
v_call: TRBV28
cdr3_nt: TGTGCCAGCAGTTTATACAGGGGGCCGGTGGCCGGGGAGCTGTTTTTT
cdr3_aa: CASSLYRGPVAGELFF

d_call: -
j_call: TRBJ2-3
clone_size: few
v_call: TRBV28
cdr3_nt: TGTGCCAGCAGCCTTAGCGAAGTCACAGATACGCAGTATTTT
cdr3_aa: CASSLSEVTDTQYF

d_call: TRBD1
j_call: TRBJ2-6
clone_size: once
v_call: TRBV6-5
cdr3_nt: TGTGCCAGCAGGGAGGACAGGGCTGGGGCCAACGTCCTGACTTTC
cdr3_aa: CASREDRAGANVLTF

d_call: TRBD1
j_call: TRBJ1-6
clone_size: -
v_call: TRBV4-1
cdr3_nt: TGCGCCAGCAGCGAGACAGGGGGCGGTTCACCCCTCCACTTT
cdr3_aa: CASSETGGGSPLHF

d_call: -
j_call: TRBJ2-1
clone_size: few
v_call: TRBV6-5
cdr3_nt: TGTGCCAGCACCCTTTTCCCCCCGCCGAGCTCCTACAATGAGCAGTTCTTC
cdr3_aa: CASTLFPPPSSYNEQFF

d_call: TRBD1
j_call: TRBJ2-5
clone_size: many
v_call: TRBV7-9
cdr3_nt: TGTGCCAGCAGCTTTTACCGGGACAGGCAAGAGACCCAGTACTTC
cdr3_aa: CASSFYRDRQETQYF

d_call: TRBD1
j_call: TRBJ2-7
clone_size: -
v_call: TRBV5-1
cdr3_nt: TGCGCCAGCAGCCATCGGACAGGCTCGACCTCCTACGAGCAGTACTTC
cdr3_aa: CASSHRTGSTSYEQYF

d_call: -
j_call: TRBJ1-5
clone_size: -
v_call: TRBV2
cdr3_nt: TGTGCCAGCAGTAAAGGGAGCAATCAGCCCCAGCATTTT
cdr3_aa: CASSKGSNQPQHF

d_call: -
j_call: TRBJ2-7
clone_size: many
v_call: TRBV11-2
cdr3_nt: TGTGCCAGCAGCCGGGACCGCTCCTACGAGCAGTACTTC
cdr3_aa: CASSRDRSYEQYF

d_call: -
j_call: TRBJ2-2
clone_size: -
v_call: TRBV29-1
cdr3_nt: TGCAGCGTTCTTCAGGGGAACACCGGGGAGCTGTTTTTT
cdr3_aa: CSVLQGNTGELFF

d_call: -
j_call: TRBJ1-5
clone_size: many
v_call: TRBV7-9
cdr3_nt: TGTGCCAGCAGCCCGGGGGGGGCTTGGAGCAATCAGCCCCAGCATTTT
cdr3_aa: CASSPGGAWSNQPQHF

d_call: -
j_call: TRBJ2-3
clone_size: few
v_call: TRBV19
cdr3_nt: TGTGCCAGTAGTATCAAGAAGGGCCCAGATACGCAGTATTTT
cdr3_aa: CASSIKKGPDTQYF

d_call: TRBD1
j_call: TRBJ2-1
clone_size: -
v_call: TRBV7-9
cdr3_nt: TGTGCCAGCAGCCCTCGGGCCGGGACAGCCTACAATGAGCAGTTCTTC
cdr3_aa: CASSPRAGTAYNEQFF

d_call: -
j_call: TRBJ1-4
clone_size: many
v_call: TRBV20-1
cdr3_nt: TGCAGTGCACTGCACGTTGAAAAACTGTTTTTT
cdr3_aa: CSALHVEKLFF

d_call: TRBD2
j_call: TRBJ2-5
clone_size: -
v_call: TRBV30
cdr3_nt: TGTGCCTGGAGTCACGGGGGGGCCTACCAAGAGACCCAGTACTTC
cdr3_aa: CAWSHGGAYQETQYF

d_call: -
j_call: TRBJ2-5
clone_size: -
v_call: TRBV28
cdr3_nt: TGTGCCAGCAGAGCCGAGCGGTACCTTCGGGAGACCCAGTACTTC
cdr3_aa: CASRAERYLRETQYF

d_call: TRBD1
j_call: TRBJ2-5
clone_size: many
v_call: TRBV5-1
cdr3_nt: TGCGCCAGCGTCCCCTCCGGGACAGGGCTACAAGAGACCCAGTACTTC
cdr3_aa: CASVPSGTGLQETQYF

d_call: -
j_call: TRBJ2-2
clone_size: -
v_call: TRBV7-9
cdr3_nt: TGTGCCAGCAGCTCAAGACCCAACACCGGGGAGCTGTTTTTT
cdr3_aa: CASSSRPNTGELFF

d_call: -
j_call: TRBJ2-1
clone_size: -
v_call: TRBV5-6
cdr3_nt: TGTGCCAGCAGCTTGGAGAATAGCGGCTACAATGAGCAGTTCTTC
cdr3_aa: CASSLENSGYNEQFF

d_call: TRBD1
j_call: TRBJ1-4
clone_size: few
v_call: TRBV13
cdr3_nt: TGTGCCAGCAGCGGGACAGGGGGCCTTGCAACTAATGAAAAACTGTTTTTT
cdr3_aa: CASSGTGGLATNEKLFF

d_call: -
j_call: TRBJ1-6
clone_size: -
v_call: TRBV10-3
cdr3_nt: TGTGGCATTGGGAGGGACTCACCCCTCCACTTT
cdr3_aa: CGIGRDSPLHF

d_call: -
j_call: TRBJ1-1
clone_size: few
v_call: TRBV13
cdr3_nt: TGTGCCAGCAGCTATATGGGGGGGCGGACTGAAGCTTTCTTT
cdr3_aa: CASSYMGGRTEAFF

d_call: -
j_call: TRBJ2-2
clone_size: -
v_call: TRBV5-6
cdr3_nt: TGTGCCAGCAGCCCCGGGACAACGAACACCGGGGAGCTGTTTTTT
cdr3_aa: CASSPGTTNTGELFF

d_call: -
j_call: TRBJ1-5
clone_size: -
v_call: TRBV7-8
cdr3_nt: TGTGCCAGCAGCACCGACAGAGGAGATCAGCCCCAGCATTTT
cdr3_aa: CASSTDRGDQPQHF

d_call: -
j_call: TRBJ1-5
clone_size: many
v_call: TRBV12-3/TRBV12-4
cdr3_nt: TGTGCCAGCAGTCCGACAGGTTCGTACCAGCCCCAGCATTTT
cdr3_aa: CASSPTGSYQPQHF

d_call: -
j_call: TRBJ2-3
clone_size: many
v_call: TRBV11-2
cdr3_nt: TGTGCCAGCAGCTTAAACCCGACGGAGTACAGCACAGATACGCAGTATTTT
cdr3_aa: CASSLNPTEYSTDTQYF

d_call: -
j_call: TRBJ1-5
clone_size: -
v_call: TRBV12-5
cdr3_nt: TGTGCTAGTGGTTTGGGGGTTCAGCCCCAGCATTTT
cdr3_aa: CASGLGVQPQHF

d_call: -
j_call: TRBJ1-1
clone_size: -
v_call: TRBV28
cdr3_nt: TGTGCCAGCAGTTCCTCAGACAGCACTGAAGCTTTCTTT
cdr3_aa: CASSSSDSTEAFF

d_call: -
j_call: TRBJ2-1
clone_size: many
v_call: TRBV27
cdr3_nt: TGTGCCAGCAGTTTATATACGGGGGCCGAAGGGAATGAGCAGTTCTTC
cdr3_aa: CASSLYTGAEGNEQFF

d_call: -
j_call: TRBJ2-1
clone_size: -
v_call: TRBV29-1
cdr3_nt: TGCAGCGCTCTTCCGGGAACTTCCAATGAGCAGTTCTTC
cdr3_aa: CSALPGTSNEQFF

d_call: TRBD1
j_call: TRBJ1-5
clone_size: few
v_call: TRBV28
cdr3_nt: TGTGCCAGCAGTCCGTACGGACAGGGAACAAATCAGCCCCAGCATTTT
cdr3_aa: CASSPYGQGTNQPQHF

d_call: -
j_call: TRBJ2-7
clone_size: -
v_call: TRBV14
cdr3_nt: TGTGCCAGCAGCCCGGTGGACAGTTTTCCCTACGAGCAGTACTTC
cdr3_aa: CASSPVDSFPYEQYF

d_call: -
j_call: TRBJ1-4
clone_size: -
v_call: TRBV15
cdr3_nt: TGTGCCACCAGCCCCCGAGGGACGGGTGAAAAACTGTTTTTT
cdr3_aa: CATSPRGTGEKLFF

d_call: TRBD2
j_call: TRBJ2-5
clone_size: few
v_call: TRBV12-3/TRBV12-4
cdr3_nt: TGTGCCAGCAGCCGGAGCGGGAGTGGGTTGGAGACCCAGTACTTC
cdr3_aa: CASSRSGSGLETQYF

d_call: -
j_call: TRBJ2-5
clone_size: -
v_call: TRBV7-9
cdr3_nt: TGTGCCAGCAGCCTCGTCCTCCCGGCTGGGACTCAGTACTTC
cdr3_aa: CASSLVLPAGTQYF

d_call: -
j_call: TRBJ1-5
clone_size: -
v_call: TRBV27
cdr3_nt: TGTGCCAGCAGTCCCAATCCAGCGGCGAGTCAGCCCCAGCATTTT
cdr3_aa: CASSPNPAASQPQHF

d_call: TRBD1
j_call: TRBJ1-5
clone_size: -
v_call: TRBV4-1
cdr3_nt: TGCGCCAGCAGCCAAGATAGACAGGGAAATCAGCCCCAGCATTTT
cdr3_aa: CASSQDRQGNQPQHF

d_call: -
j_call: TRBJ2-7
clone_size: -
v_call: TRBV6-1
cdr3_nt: TGTGCCAGCAGTGAGACAGGCGCCTACTACGAGCAGTACTTC
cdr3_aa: CASSETGAYYEQYF

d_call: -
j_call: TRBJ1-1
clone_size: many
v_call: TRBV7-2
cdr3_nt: TGTGCCAGCAGCTATAGTTTATGGCAGATGAACACTGAAGCTTTCTTT
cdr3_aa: CASSYSLWQMNTEAFF

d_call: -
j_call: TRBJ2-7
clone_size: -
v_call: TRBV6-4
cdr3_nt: TGTGCCGGGGCGGGTAGCATCTACGAGCAGTACTTC
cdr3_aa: CAGAGSIYEQYF

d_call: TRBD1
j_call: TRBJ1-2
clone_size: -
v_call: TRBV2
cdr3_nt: TGTGCCAGCTCCGGGACAGTCCTCTATGGCTACACCTTC
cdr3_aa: CASSGTVLYGYTF

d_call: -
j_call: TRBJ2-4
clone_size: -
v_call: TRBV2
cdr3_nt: TGTGCCAGCAACAATCCGGGGCATTCCCAATTTAGACAAAACATTCAGTACTTC
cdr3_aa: CASNNPGHSQFRQNIQYF

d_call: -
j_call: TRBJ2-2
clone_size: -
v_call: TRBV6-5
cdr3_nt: TGTGCCAGCAGTGCATCGGGTCGGGCCGGGGAGCTGTTTTTT
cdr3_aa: CASSASGRAGELFF

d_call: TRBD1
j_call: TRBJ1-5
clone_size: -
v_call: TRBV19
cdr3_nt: TGTGCCAGTAGTACCTACGAGGGACAGGGAATTCAGCCCCAGCATTTT
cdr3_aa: CASSTYEGQGIQPQHF

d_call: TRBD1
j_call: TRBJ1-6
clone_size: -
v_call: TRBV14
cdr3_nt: TGTGCCAGCAGCGTCGGGACAGATAATTCACCCCTCCACTTT
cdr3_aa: CASSVGTDNSPLHF

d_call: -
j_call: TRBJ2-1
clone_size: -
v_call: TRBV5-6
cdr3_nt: TGTGCCAGCACTAGTGTGGGTGGGGACTACAATGAGCAGTTCTTC
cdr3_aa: CASTSVGGDYNEQFF